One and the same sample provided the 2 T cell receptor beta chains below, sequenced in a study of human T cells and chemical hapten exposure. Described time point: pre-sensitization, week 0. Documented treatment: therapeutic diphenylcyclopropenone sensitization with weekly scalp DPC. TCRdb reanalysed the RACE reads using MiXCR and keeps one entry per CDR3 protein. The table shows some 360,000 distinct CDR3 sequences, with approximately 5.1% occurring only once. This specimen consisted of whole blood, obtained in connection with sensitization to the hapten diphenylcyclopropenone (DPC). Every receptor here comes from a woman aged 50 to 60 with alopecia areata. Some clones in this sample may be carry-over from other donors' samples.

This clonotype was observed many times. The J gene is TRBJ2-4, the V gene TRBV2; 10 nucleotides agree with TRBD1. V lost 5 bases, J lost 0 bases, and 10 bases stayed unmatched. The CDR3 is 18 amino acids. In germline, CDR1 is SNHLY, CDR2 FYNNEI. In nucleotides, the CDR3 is TGTGCCAGCAGTCAGGGACAGGGGATGGGTTTAGCCAAAAACATTCAGTACTTC. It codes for CASSQGQGMGLAKNIQYF.

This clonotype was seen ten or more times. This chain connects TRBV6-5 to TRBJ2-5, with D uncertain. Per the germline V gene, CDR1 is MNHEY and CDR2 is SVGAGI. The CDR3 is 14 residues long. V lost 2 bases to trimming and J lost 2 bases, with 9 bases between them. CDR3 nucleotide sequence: TGTGCCAGCAGTTACCCCGGTCGGCAAGAGACCCAGTACTTC. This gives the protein CASSYPGRQETQYF.